This T cell receptor beta chain was observed in a study of T cells expressing NK-cell markers. Study-wide findings and caveats: Top CD8+ clonotypes included the dominant CD3+CD56+NKG2C+ clonotypes in roughly 6 donors.

No DNA is given; TCRdb re-called the 5' RACE reads and lists each CDR3 protein once. Its listing shows about 660 distinct CDR3 sequences. Germline CDR1 reads ENHRY; CDR2 reads SYGVKD. The CDR3 length is 14 residues. This clonotype shows up as large by frequency. The target antigen is unknown. Sequencing was done on a sample of blood T cells: a sorted CD56 or NKG2C T cell subset, CD4+ or CD8+ T cells, or bulk PBMC T cells (not recorded which). The receptor was derived from a woman aged 50 to 60 in good health. This chain uses TRBV10-3 with TRBJ2-2; TCRdb selects TRBD1, and the lack of DNA leaves this call unchecked. The CDR3 protein is CAIKGTGDTGELFF.